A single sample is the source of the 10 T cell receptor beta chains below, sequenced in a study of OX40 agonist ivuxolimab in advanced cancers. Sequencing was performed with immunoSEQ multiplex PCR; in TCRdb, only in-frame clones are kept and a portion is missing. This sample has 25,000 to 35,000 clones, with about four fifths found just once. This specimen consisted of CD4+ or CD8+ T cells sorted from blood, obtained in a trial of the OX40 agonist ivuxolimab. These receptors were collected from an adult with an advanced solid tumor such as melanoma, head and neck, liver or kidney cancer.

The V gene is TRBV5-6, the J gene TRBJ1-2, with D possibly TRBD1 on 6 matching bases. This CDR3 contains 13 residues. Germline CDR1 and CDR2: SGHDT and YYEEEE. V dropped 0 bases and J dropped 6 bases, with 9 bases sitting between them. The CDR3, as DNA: TGTGCCAGCAGCTTGGCCTCAGGGGATGGCTACACCTTC. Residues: CASSLASGDGYTF.

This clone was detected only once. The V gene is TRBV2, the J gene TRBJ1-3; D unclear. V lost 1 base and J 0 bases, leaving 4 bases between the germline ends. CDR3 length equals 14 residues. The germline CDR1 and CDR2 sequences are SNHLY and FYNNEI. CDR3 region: CASSEEVSGNTIYF. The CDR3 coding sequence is TGTGCCAGCAGTGAAGAAGTCTCTGGAAACACCATATATTTT.

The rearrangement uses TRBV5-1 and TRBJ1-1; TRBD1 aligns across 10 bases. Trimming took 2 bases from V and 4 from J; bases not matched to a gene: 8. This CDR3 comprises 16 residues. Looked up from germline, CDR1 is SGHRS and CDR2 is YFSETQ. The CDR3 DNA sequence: TGCGCCAGCAGCTTCATGGGACAGGGGTCGGGCACTGAAGCTTTCTTT. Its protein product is CASSFMGQGSGTEAFF.

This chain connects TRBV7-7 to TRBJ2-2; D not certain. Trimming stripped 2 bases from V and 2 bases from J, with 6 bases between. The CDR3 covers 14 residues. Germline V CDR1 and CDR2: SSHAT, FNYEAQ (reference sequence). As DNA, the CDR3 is TGTGCCAGCAGCTTACTGGGAAACACCGGGGAGCTGTTTTTT. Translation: CASSLLGNTGELFF.

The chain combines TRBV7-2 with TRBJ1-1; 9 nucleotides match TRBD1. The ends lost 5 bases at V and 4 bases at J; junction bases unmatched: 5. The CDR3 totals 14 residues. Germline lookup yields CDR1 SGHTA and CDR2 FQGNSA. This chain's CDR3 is CASSNQQGATEAFF. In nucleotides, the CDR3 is TGTGCCAGCAGCAACCAACAGGGGGCCACTGAAGCTTTCTTT.

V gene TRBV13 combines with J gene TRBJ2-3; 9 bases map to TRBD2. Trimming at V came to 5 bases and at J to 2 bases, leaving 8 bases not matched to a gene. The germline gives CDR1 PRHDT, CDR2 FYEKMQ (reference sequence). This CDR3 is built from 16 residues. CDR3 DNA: TGTGCCAGCAGCCCGCCTGCTAGCGGGGTCACAGATACGCAGTATTTT. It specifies CASSPPASGVTDTQYF.

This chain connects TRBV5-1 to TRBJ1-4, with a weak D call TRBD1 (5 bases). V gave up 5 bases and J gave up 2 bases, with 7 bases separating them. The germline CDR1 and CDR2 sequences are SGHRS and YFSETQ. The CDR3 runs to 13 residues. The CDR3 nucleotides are TGCGCCAGCAGGGGGGTCACTAATGAAAAACTGTTTTTT. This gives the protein CASRGVTNEKLFF.

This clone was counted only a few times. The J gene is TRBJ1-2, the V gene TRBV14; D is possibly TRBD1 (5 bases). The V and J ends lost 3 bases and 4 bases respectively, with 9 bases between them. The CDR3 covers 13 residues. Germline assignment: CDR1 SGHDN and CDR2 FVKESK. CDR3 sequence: CASSHGGGYGYTF. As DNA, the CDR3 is TGTGCCAGCAGCCATGGGGGGGGCTATGGCTACACCTTC.

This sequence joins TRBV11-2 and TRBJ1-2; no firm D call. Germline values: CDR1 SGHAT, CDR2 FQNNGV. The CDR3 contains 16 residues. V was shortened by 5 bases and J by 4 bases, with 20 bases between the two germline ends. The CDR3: CASSRVSGPMSYGYTF. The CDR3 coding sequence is TGTGCCAGCAGCCGCGTTTCCGGACCGATGAGCTATGGCTACACCTTC. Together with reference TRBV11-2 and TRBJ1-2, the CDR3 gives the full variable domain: EAGVAQSPRYKIIEKRQSVAFWCNPISGHATLYWYQQILGQGPKLLIQFQNNGVVDDSQLPKDRFSAERLKGVDSTLKIQPAKLEDSAVYLCASSRVSGPMSYGYTFGSGTRLTVV.

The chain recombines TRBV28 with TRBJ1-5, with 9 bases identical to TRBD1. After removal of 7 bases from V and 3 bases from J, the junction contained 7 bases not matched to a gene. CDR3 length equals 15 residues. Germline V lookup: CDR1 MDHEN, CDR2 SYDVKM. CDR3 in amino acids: CASTITGGPNQPQHF. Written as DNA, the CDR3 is TGTGCCAGCACCATAACAGGGGGCCCCAATCAGCCCCAGCATTTT.